The present T cell receptor beta chain was sequenced within a study of blood T cells in healthy people across ages. Findings of the study overall: Diversity figures based on one million T cells were deemed too low.

Roughly 10 milliliters was the volume of peripheral blood drawn from each donor. Germline loops: CDR1 MNHNS, CDR2 SASEGT. Trimming left V 0 bases short and J 7 bases short, with 16 bases between. The CDR3 sequence is 16 residues long. Comments on this clonotype: Its antigen is unidentified.

A second PCR, run for roughly 7 to 11 cycles, used a sample-barcoded 5' primer plus a J-beta primer mix. TCRdb used MiXCR to reprocess the 5' RACE reads, holding one entry per CDR3 protein. The sample contains 1 million to 1.2 million distinct CDR3 sequences, 30% to 40% of which appear only once. The chain recombines TRBV6-1 with TRBJ1-5; D not resolved. This TCR was recovered from a man between 18 and 35 years old in good health. Sequenced input: blood. CDR3 sequence: CASSEALLEVTQPQHF. The CDR3 nucleotides read TGTGCCAGCAGTGAAGCGTTATTAGAAGTTACGCAGCCCCAGCATTTT.